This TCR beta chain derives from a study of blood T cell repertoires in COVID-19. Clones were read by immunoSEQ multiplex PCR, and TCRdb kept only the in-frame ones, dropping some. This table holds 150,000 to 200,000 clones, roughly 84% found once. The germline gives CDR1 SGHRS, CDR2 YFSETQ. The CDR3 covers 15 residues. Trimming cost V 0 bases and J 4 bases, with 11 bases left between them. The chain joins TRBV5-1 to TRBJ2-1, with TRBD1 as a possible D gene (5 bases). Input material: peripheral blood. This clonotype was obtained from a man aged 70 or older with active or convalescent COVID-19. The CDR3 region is CASSLGQGLYNEQFF. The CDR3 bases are TGCGCCAGCAGCTTGGGTCAGGGTTTGTACAATGAGCAGTTCTTC. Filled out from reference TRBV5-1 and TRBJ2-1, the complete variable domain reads KAGVTQTPRYLIKTRGQQVTLSCSPISGHRSVSWYQQTPGQGLQFLFEYFSETQRNKGNFPGRFSGRQFSNSRSEMNVSTLELGDSALYLCASSLGQGLYNEQFFGPGTRLTVL.